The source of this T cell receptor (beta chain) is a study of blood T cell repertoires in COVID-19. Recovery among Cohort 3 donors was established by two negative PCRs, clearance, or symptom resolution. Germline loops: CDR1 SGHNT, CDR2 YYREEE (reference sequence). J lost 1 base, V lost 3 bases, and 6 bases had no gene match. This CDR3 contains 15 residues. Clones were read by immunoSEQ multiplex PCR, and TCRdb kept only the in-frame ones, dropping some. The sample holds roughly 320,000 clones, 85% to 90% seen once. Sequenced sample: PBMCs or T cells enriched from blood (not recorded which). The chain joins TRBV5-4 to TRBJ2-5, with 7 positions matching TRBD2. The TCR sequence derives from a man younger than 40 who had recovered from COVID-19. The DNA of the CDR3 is TGTGCCAGCAGCTGGGTTTCGGGGGGCCAAGAGACCCAGTACTTC. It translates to CASSWVSGGQETQYF.